These 7 T cell receptor beta chains share one sample of origin, sequenced in a study of T cells in Graves' hyperthyroidism and ophthalmopathy. TCR beta CDR3 regions were amplified from RNA. Initially, a first-round RT-PCR of the TCR CDR3 employed the HTBI primer set. TCRdb reprocessed the multiplex PCR reads with MiXCR, giving one entry per CDR3 protein. The data show about 300,000 distinct CDR3 sequences, approximately 17% seen once. Sequenced: blood. The receptors were gathered from a young man with Graves' hyperthyroidism.

In the case of this clonotype: At one end, the junction sequence differs from germline, possibly due to a read error. The chain uses TRBV18 and TRBJ2-1, with TRBD2 as a possible D gene (6 bases). Germline lookup yields CDR1 KGHSH and CDR2 LQKENI. The CDR3 runs 15 residues. CDR3 sequence reads: CANSPGTLSYNEQFF. The CDR3 DNA sequence: TGTGCCAACTCACCCGGGACTCTCTCCTACAATGAGCAGTTCTTC.

Many counts were recorded for this clonotype. This chain connects TRBV15 to TRBJ1-5, with D possibly matching TRBD1 (5 bases). Looked up from germline, CDR1 is LNHNV and CDR2 is YYDKDF (reference sequence). V dropped 1 base and J dropped 6 bases, with 13 bases sitting between them. The CDR3 has 15 residues. CDR3 sequence: CATSRVIEGTQPQHF. The CDR3 DNA is TGTGCCACCAGCAGAGTTATTGAGGGGACTCAGCCCCAGCATTTT.

This clonotype was counted ten times or more. The V call is TRBV2, the J call TRBJ1-3; maybe TRBD1 (6 bases). Per germline, CDR1 SNHLY and CDR2 FYNNEI. The V end lost 6 bases, the J end lost 0 bases, and 9 bases lay between the germline ends. The CDR3 length is 14 residues. The CDR3 DNA sequence: TGTGCCAGCAGCAAGGACAGCTCTGGAAACACCATATATTTT. Residues: CASSKDSSGNTIYF.

This clonotype appeared many times. This chain connects TRBV11-2 to TRBJ2-3; 7 nucleotides agree with TRBD1. The J segment lost 1 base and the V segment lost 5 bases, leaving 9 bases of the junction unmatched. The length of the CDR3 is 16 residues. Germline CDR1 is SGHAT and CDR2 is FQNNGV. The CDR3 bases are TGTGCCAGCAGCCCCAGGCAGCAGGGGGGCACAGATACGCAGTATTTT. This encodes CASSPRQQGGTDTQYF.

This clonotype was recorded many times. The V gene is TRBV20-1, the J gene TRBJ2-7, with TRBD2 as a possible D gene (6 bases). This CDR3 region has 13 residues. Trimming pared 3 bases from V and 0 bases from J, leaving 9 bases between. Looked up from germline, CDR1 is DFQATT and CDR2 is SNEGSKA (reference sequence). CDR3 sequence reads: CSARLAASYEQYF. For the CDR3, the DNA is TGCAGTGCTAGGTTAGCGGCCTCCTACGAGCAGTACTTC.

The chain links TRBV7-9 to TRBJ2-1; TRBD2 matches 14 bases. Unmatched junction bases numbered 11, after V lost 4 bases and J lost 3 bases. The CDR3 totals 19 residues. Germline CDR1 reads SEHNR; CDR2 reads FQNEAQ (reference sequence). The CDR3 here is CASSSTAGTSGGIYNEQFF. The DNA of the CDR3 is TGTGCCAGCAGCTCAACTGCCGGGACTAGCGGGGGCATCTACAATGAGCAGTTCTTC.

Remarks on this clonotype: Just one base apart from a much larger clone, this may be a read error. This chain uses TRBV11-2 with TRBJ2-7; 9 bases line up with TRBD2. CDR1 and CDR2 from the germline V gene are SGHAT and FQNNGV. The V and J ends lost 3 bases and 5 bases, in that order; junction bases with no gene match: 11. This CDR3 region has 16 residues. This CDR3 is CASSFGLAGPLDEQYF. DNA of the CDR3: TGTGCCAGCAGCTTCGGGCTAGCGGGACCCCTGGACGAGCAGTACTTC.